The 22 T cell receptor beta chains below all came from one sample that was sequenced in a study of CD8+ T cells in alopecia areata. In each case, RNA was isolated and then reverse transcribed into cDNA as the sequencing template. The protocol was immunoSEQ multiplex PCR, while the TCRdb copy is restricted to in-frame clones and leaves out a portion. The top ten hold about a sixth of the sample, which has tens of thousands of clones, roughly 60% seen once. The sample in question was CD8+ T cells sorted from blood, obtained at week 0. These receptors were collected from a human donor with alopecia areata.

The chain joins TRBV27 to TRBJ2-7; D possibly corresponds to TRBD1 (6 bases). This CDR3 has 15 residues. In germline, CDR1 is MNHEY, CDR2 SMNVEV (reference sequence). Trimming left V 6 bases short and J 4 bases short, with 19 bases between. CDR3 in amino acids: CASSRSGGLLYEQYF. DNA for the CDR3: TGTGCCAGCAGCCGTAGTGGGGGCTTACTTTACGAGCAGTACTTC.

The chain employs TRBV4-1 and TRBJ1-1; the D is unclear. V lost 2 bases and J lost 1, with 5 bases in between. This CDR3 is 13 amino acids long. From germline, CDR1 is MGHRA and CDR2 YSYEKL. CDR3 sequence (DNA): TGCGCCAGCAGCCAATCAGGGAACACTGAAGCTTTCTTT. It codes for CASSQSGNTEAFF.

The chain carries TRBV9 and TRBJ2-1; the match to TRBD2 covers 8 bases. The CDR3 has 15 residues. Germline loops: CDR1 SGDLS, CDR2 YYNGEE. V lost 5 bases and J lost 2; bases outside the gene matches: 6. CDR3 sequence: CASSDLAGPYNEQFF. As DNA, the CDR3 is TGTGCCAGCAGTGACCTAGCGGGCCCCTACAATGAGCAGTTCTTC.

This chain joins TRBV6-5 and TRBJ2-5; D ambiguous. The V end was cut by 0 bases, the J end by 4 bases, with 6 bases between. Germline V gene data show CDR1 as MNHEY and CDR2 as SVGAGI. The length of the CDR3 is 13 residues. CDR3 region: CASSYSSLETQYF. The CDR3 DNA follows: TGTGCCAGCAGTTACTCGAGTTTAGAGACCCAGTACTTC.

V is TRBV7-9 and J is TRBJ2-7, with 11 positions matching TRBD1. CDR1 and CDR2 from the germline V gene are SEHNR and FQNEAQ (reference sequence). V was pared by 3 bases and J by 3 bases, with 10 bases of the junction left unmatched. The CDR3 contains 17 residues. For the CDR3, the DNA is TGTGCCAGCAGCTTGGGACAGGGGGGTTCGAACTTCTACGAGCAGTACTTC. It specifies CASSLGQGGSNFYEQYF.

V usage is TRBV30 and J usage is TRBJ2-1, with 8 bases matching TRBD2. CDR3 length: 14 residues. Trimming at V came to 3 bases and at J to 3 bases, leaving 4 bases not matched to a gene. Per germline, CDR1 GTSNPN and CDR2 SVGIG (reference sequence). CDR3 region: CAWSAGLVYNEQFF. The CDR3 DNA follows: TGTGCCTGGAGCGCGGGACTAGTCTACAATGAGCAGTTCTTC.

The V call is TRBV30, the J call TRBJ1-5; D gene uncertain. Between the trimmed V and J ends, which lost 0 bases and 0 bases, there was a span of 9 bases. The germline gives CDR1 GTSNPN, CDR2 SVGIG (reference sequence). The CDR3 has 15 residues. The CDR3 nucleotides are TGTGCCTGGAGTGTCTCAGCAGTTAGCAATCAGCCCCAGCATTTT. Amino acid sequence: CAWSVSAVSNQPQHF.

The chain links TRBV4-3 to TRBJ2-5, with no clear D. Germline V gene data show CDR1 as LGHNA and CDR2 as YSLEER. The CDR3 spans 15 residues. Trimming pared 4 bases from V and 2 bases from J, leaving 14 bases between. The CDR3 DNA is TGCGCCAGCAGCCGCGGCGACCGACAACAAGAGACCCAGTACTTC. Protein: CASSRGDRQQETQYF.

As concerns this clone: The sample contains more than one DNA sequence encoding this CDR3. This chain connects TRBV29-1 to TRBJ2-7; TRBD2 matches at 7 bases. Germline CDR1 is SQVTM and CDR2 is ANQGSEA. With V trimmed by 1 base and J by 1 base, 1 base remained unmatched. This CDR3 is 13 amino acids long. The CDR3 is CSVEAGGSYEQYF. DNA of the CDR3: TGCAGCGTTGAAGCGGGAGGTTCCTACGAGCAGTACTTC.

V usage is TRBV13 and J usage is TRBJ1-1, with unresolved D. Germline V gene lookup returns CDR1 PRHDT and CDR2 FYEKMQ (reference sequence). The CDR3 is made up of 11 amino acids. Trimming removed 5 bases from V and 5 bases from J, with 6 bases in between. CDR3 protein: CASSTRTEAFF. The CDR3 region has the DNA TGTGCCAGCAGCACCAGGACTGAAGCTTTCTTT.

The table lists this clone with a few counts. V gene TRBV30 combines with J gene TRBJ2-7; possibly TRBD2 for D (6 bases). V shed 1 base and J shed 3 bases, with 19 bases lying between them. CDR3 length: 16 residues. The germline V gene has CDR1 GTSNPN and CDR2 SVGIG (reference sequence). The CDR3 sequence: CAWSGAEGVGLYEQYF. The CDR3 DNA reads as TGTGCCTGGAGTGGCGCAGAAGGCGTGGGACTCTACGAGCAGTACTTC. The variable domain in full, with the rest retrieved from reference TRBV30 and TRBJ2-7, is SQTIHQWPATLVQPVGSPLSLECTVEGTSNPNLYWYRQAAGRGLQLLFYSVGIGQISSEVPQNLSASRPQDRQFILSSKKLLLSDSGFYLCAWSGAEGVGLYEQYFGPGTRLTVT.

The chain's CDR3 is CASSFVQETQYF. The CDR3 DNA reads as TGTGCCAGCAGCTTTGTCCAAGAGACCCAGTACTTC. V and J are TRBV5-6 and TRBJ2-5, with D unclear. This CDR3 comprises 12 residues. V was cut by 2 bases and J by 1 base, with 3 bases left in between. In germline, CDR1 is SGHDT, CDR2 YYEEEE.

Here the CDR3 DNA reads TGTGCCAGCAGCGGGACAGTCGAAGCTTTCTTT. Amino acids: CASSGTVEAFF. The rearrangement links TRBV5-4 to TRBJ1-1; 7 bases are shared with TRBD1. The CDR3 covers 11 residues. Germline values: CDR1 SGHNT, CDR2 YYREEE (reference sequence). V was pared by 4 bases and J by 8 bases, with 2 bases of the junction left unmatched.

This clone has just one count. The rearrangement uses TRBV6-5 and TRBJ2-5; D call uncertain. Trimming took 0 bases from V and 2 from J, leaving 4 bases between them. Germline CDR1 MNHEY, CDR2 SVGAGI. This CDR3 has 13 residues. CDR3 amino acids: CASSYSGQETQYF. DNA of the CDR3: TGTGCCAGCAGTTACTCGGGGCAAGAGACCCAGTACTTC.

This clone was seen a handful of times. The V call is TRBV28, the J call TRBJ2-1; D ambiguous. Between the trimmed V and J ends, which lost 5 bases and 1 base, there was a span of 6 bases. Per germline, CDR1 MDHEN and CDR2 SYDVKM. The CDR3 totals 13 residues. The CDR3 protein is CASSQRSYNEQFF. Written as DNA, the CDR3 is TGTGCCAGCAGTCAAAGGTCCTACAATGAGCAGTTCTTC.

The CDR3 nucleotides read TGCGCCAGCAGCCCGGACAGGGTGGATTTCACCGGGGAGCTGTTTTTT. Protein sequence: CASSPDRVDFTGELFF. The rearrangement joins TRBV4-3 to TRBJ2-2; TRBD1 aligns across 8 bases. Germline-derived CDR1 and CDR2 are LGHNA and YSLEER. The trim removed 4 bases at V and 4 bases at J, leaving 8 bases unmatched. The CDR3 sequence is 16 residues long.

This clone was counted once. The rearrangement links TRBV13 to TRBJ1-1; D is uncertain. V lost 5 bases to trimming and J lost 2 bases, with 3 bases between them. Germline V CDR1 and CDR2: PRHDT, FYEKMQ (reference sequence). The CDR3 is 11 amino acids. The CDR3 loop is CASSINTEAFF. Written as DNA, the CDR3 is TGTGCCAGCAGCATAAACACTGAAGCTTTCTTT.

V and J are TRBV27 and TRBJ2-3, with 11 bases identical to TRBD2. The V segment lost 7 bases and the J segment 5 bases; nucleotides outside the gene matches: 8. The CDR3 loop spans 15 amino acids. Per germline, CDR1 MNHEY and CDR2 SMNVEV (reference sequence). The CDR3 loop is CASNIGGLAEDTQYF. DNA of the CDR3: TGTGCCAGCAACATAGGGGGACTAGCGGAAGATACGCAGTATTTT.

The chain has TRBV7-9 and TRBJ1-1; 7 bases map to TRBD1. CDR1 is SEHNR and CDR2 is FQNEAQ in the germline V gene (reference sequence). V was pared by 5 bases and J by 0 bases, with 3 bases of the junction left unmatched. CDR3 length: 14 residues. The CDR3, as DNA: TGTGCCAGCAGCCGAGGGACAGTGAACACTGAAGCTTTCTTT. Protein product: CASSRGTVNTEAFF.

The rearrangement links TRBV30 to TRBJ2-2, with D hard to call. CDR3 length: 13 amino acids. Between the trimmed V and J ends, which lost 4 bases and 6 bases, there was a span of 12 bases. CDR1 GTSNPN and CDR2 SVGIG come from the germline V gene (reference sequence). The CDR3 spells CAWTPRISGELFF. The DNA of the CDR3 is TGTGCCTGGACCCCCAGGATATCCGGGGAGCTGTTTTTT.

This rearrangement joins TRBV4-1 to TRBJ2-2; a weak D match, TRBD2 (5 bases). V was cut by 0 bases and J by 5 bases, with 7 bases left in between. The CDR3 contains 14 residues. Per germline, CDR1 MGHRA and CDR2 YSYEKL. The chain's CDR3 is CASSQDPGTGELFF. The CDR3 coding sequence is TGCGCCAGCAGCCAAGATCCGGGGACCGGGGAGCTGTTTTTT.

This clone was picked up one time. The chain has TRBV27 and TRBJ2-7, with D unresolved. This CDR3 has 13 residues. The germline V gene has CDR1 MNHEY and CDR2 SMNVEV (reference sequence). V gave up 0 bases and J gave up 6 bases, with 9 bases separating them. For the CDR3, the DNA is TGTGCCAGCAGTTTATCCTCCTTCTCCGAGCAGTACTTC. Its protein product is CASSLSSFSEQYF.